These 14 T cell receptor beta chains were sequenced from one sample in a study of blood T cell repertoires in COVID-19. Here immunoSEQ multiplex PCR was the method, and the copy in TCRdb shows in-frame clones only, minus some. The data contain some 69,000 clones, over 80% of them singletons. Specimen: peripheral blood. The receptor source for this set is a man at least 80 years old with active or convalescent COVID-19.

The gene calls are TRBV19 and TRBJ1-2; the D is unclear. Germline-derived CDR1 and CDR2 are LNHDA and SQIVND (reference sequence). This CDR3 contains 14 residues. Trimming removed 10 bases from V and 0 bases from J, with 15 bases in between. The CDR3 is CATRKLSANYGYTF. The CDR3 DNA follows: TGTGCCACTAGAAAATTATCAGCTAACTATGGCTACACCTTC. Together with reference TRBV19 and TRBJ1-2, the CDR3 gives the full variable domain: DGGITQSPKYLFRKEGQNVTLSCEQNLNHDAMYWYRQDPGQGLRLIYYSQIVNDFQKGDIAEGYSVSREKKESFPLTVTSAQKNPTAFYLCATRKLSANYGYTFGSGTRLTVV.

This clone was detected once. The CDR3 bases are TGTGCCAGCAGCCAATTCTCCGGGGGGAATCACTACAATGAGCAGTTCTTC. It is translated as CASSQFSGGNHYNEQFF. The gene calls are TRBV14 and TRBJ2-1, with 7 bases matching TRBD2. This CDR3 spans 17 amino acids. V trimming: 2 bases; J trimming: 3 bases; junction bases outside the gene matches: 10. Germline-derived CDR1 and CDR2 are SGHDN and FVKESK.

This clone was recorded a few times. CDR3 loop: CSASVAGVEEAQHF. Written as DNA, the CDR3 is TGCAGTGCTAGTGTGGCAGGGGTGGAGGAGGCCCAGCATTTT. V usage is TRBV20-1 and J usage is TRBJ1-5, with D maybe TRBD1 (6 bases). V was pared by 3 bases and J by 11 bases, with 20 bases between. CDR3 size: 14 residues. Germline CDR1 is DFQATT and CDR2 is SNEGSKA (reference sequence).

The chain links TRBV6-6 to TRBJ2-2; TRBD2 matches at 7 bases. This CDR3 spans 16 amino acids. Germline V CDR1 and CDR2: MNHNY, SVGAGI (reference sequence). The trim removed 5 bases at V and 2 bases at J, leaving 8 bases unmatched. The CDR3 bases are TGTGCCAGCAGTACGCCCGGGACTACCAACACCGGGGAGCTGTTTTTT. This codes for CASSTPGTTNTGELFF.

The chain couples TRBV12-5 to TRBJ2-5, with 7 bases matching TRBD1. V was clipped by 4 bases and J by 5 bases; unmatched bases: 10. Germline V gene data show CDR1 as LGHNT and CDR2 as FRNRAP. This CDR3 region has 15 residues. In nucleotides, the CDR3 is TGTGCTAGTGGTTCTAGACAGGGTAATCTTGAGACCCAGTACTTC. It is translated as CASGSRQGNLETQYF.

The rearrangement joins TRBV6-2 or TRBV6-3 to TRBJ2-7; TRBD1 matches at 10 bases. The germline V gene has CDR1 MNHEY and CDR2 SVGEGT. The CDR3 loop spans 14 amino acids. The V and J ends lost 5 bases and 2 bases, in that order; junction bases with no gene match: 3. CDR3: CASSDGTGAYEQYF. For the CDR3, the DNA is TGTGCCAGCAGTGACGGGACAGGGGCCTACGAGCAGTACTTC.

The chain employs TRBV18 and TRBJ2-7; D is perhaps TRBD2 (6 bases). The CDR3 is made up of 15 amino acids. The germline V and J ends were trimmed by 5 bases and 3 bases, with 17 bases remaining between them. The germline V gene has CDR1 KGHSH and CDR2 LQKENI. The CDR3 region is CASSFGRGNIYEQYF. The CDR3, as DNA: TGTGCCAGCTCATTTGGACGCGGGAATATCTACGAGCAGTACTTC.

The V and J genes are TRBV5-1 and TRBJ2-4, with 8 bases fitting TRBD1. CDR3 length: 14 amino acids. V lost 4 bases, J lost 4 bases, and 4 bases stayed unmatched. Germline V gene data show CDR1 as SGHRS and CDR2 as YFSETQ. CDR3 DNA: TGCGCCAGCAGCCAGGGACAGGTAAAAAACATTCAGTACTTC. This codes for CASSQGQVKNIQYF. The full variable domain, in which reference TRBV5-1 and TRBJ2-4 provide the parts outside the CDR3, is KAGVTQTPRYLIKTRGQQVTLSCSPISGHRSVSWYQQTPGQGLQFLFEYFSETQRNKGNFPGRFSGRQFSNSRSEMNVSTLELGDSALYLCASSQGQVKNIQYFGAGTRLSVL.

V is TRBV29-1 and J is TRBJ1-1; D is possibly TRBD1 (6 bases). CDR1 is SQVTM and CDR2 is ANQGSEA in the germline V gene. Trimming took 6 bases from V and 0 from J, leaving 11 bases between them. This CDR3 region has 13 residues. Here the CDR3 reads CSVRTDMNTEAFF. Here the CDR3 DNA reads TGCAGCGTCAGGACAGACATGAACACTGAAGCTTTCTTT.

The chain has TRBV18 and TRBJ2-7, with 13 bases identical to TRBD2. Germline values: CDR1 KGHSH, CDR2 LQKENI. This CDR3 spans 14 amino acids. V gave up 6 bases and J gave up 6 bases; unmatched junction bases: 5. The CDR3 protein is CASSPTSGGTEQYF. As DNA, the CDR3 is TGTGCCAGCTCGCCGACTAGCGGGGGGACCGAGCAGTACTTC.

J is TRBJ2-5 and V is TRBV7-2; TRBD1 is a possible D gene (6 bases). The CDR3 covers 15 residues. V was cut by 5 bases and J by 2 bases, with 15 bases left in between. CDR1 is SGHTA and CDR2 is FQGNSA in the germline V gene. The CDR3 loop reads CASSLYRAPQETQYF. CDR3 bases: TGTGCCAGCAGCCTATACAGGGCGCCACAAGAGACCCAGTACTTC.

Worth noting for this clone: This CDR3 is also generated by other DNA sequences in the sample. The chain uses TRBV19 and TRBJ1-4; TRBD1 matches 8 bases. Germline assignment: CDR1 LNHDA and CDR2 SQIVND (reference sequence). The J segment lost 0 bases and the V segment lost 10 bases, leaving 10 bases of the junction unmatched. This CDR3 has 16 residues. The CDR3 loop reads CATADRDFTTNEKLFF. The CDR3 DNA reads as TGTGCCACCGCGGACAGGGACTTTACAACTAATGAAAAACTGTTTTTT.

The genes are TRBV10-3 and TRBJ2-1; the D gene is possibly TRBD1 (5 bases). V was shortened by 4 bases and J by 2 bases, with 9 bases between the two germline ends. The CDR3 length is 14 residues. The germline gives CDR1 ENHRY, CDR2 SYGVKD. This chain's CDR3 is CAISVQGPYNEQFF. In DNA, the CDR3 is TGTGCCATCAGTGTCCAGGGCCCCTACAATGAGCAGTTCTTC.

The chain has TRBV7-2 and TRBJ1-1, with D possibly being TRBD1 (5 bases). Germline CDR1 is SGHTA and CDR2 is FQGNSA. V lost 4 bases and J lost 4, with 19 bases in between. The CDR3 consists of 16 residues. CDR3 nucleotide sequence: TGTGCCAGCAGCTCAAGGCAGGGATATGGGGCCACTGAAGCTTTCTTT. Its protein product is CASSSRQGYGATEAFF.